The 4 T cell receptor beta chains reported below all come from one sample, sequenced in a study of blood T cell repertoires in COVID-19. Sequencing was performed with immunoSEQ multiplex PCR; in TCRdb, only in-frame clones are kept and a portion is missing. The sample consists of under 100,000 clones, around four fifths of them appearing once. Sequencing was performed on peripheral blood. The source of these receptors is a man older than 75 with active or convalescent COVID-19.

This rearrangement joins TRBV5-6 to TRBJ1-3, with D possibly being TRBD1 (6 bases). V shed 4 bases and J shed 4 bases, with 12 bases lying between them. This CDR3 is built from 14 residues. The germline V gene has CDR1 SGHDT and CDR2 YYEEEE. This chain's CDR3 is CASSRRTVGNTIYF. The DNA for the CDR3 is TGTGCCAGCAGCCGTCGGACAGTCGGAAACACCATATATTTT.

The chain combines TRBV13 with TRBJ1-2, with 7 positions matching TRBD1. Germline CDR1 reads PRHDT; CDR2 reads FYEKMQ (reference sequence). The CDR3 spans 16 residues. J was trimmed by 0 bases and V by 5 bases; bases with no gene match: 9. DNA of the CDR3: TGTGCCAGCAGCAGGGGGCCCGGCCGAGCTAACTATGGCTACACCTTC. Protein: CASSRGPGRANYGYTF.

CDR3 nucleotides: TGTGCCAGCAGCTTAGCCGGGGTCAGCACAGATACGCAGTATTTT. Amino acid sequence: CASSLAGVSTDTQYF. The chain is built from TRBV11-3 and TRBJ2-3; possible D gene TRBD2, 5 bases. The CDR3 is 15 amino acids. Looked up from germline, CDR1 is SGHNT and CDR2 is YENEEA. The V gene lost 1 base and the J gene lost 0 bases, with 8 bases spanning the gap.

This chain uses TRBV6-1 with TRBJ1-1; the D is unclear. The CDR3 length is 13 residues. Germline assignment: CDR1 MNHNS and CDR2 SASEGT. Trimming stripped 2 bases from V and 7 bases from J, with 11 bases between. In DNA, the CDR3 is TGTGCCAGCAGTGAACTATCCGGGTTTGAAGCTTTCTTT. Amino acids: CASSELSGFEAFF.